This T cell receptor (beta chain) emerged from a study of blood T cell repertoires in COVID-19. The CDR3 covers 15 residues. V lost 2 bases to trimming and J lost 10 bases; unmatched junction nucleotides: 8. Germline values: CDR1 MNHNS, CDR2 SASEGT. Produced via immunoSEQ multiplex PCR; TCRdb's table is partial and in-frame only. Of roughly 150,000 clones in the sample, approximately 77% are singletons; the top ten hold 15% to 20%. The sequenced sample was PBMCs or T cells enriched from blood (not recorded which). The clonotype originates from a man between 60 and 70 years old who had recovered from COVID-19. The chain joins TRBV6-1 to TRBJ1-4; TRBD1 matches at 9 bases. Here the CDR3 reads CASSELGQGRSKLFF. The CDR3 region has the DNA TGTGCCAGCAGTGAATTAGGACAGGGGAGGTCAAAACTGTTTTTT.